Each of the 17 T cell receptor beta chains below was sequenced from the same sample in a study of shared clonotypes between healthy human individuals. Sequencing was performed with immunoSEQ multiplex PCR; in TCRdb, only in-frame clones are kept and a portion is missing. The sample lists 2,500,000 or so clones, approximately 93% occurring once. The sample consisted of naive CD4+ T cells from PBMCs. Subset of the sample: CD45RA+ positively selected. The receptors stem from a man younger than 30 in good health. Some clones in this sample may be carry-over from other donors' samples.

Remarks on this clone: The sample contains more than one DNA sequence encoding this CDR3. The rearrangement uses TRBV5-1 and TRBJ2-7; D call uncertain. CDR1 and CDR2 (germline): SGHRS, YFSETQ. CDR3 length: 12 residues. The V and J ends lost 1 base and 4 bases respectively, with 6 bases between them. The CDR3 DNA reads as TGCGCCAGCAGCTTGTCCCCGTACGAGCAGTACTTC. Amino acid sequence: CASSLSPYEQYF.

CDR3 DNA sequence: TGTGCCATCAGTGAGGAACAGGTGAACACTGAAGCTTTCTTT. It translates to CAISEEQVNTEAFF. The V and J genes are TRBV10-3 and TRBJ1-1, with a weak D call TRBD1 (5 bases). The CDR3 is made up of 14 amino acids. Germline V gives CDR1 ENHRY, CDR2 SYGVKD. The germline V and J ends were trimmed by 2 bases and 0 bases, with 7 bases remaining between them.

This chain joins TRBV2 and TRBJ2-4; D call uncertain. V was clipped by 4 bases and J by 5 bases, with 6 bases between them. The CDR3 covers 12 residues. Germline V gives CDR1 SNHLY, CDR2 FYNNEI. The CDR3 DNA is TGTGCCAGCAGTGTCATCCAAAACATTCAGTACTTC. Residues: CASSVIQNIQYF.

The V call is TRBV28, the J call TRBJ2-7, with TRBD2 as a possible D gene (5 bases). The CDR3 runs to 17 residues. The ends were cut back, 3 bases at V and 5 bases at J, with 23 bases in the middle. Per germline, CDR1 MDHEN and CDR2 SYDVKM. In DNA form, the CDR3 reads TGTGCCAGCAGTTTTGTGAGGTTCGGAAGCGGAAGCCACGAGCAGTACTTC. This gives the protein CASSFVRFGSGSHEQYF.

The sample holds one count of this clone. V and J are TRBV5-1 and TRBJ2-2; D gene ambiguous. This CDR3 is built from 13 residues. Germline V gene data show CDR1 as SGHRS and CDR2 as YFSETQ. Trimming removed 2 bases from V and 5 bases from J, with 7 bases in between. In nucleotides, the CDR3 is TGCGCCAGCAGCTTCCCACAGACCGGGGAGCTGTTTTTT. Translated: CASSFPQTGELFF.

This chain uses TRBV15 with TRBJ2-3; no definite D call. From germline, CDR1 is LNHNV and CDR2 YYDKDF (reference sequence). The CDR3 runs 17 residues. Trimming pared 0 bases from V and 0 bases from J, leaving 13 bases between. CDR3 coding DNA: TGTGCCACCAGCAGAGATTTGGTCGGCCTTAGCACAGATACGCAGTATTTT. Protein sequence: CATSRDLVGLSTDTQYF.

This chain joins TRBV9 and TRBJ2-7; D not resolved. The germline gives CDR1 SGDLS, CDR2 YYNGEE. V lost 2 bases to trimming and J lost 1 base, with 7 bases between them. The CDR3 covers 13 residues. The CDR3, as DNA: TGTGCCAGCAGCGTCACCACTTCCTACGAGCAGTACTTC. This sequence encodes CASSVTTSYEQYF.

This clone was detected only a few times. The chain joins TRBV30 to TRBJ1-1; 9 bases agree with TRBD1. Per the germline V gene, CDR1 is GTSNPN and CDR2 is SVGIG (reference sequence). Losses at the gene ends were 2 bases for V and 3 bases for J; bases not matched to a gene: 4. The CDR3 totals 14 residues. DNA of the CDR3: TGTGCCTGGAGTATGACAGGGGGGGACACTGAAGCTTTCTTT. This codes for CAWSMTGGDTEAFF.

The genes are TRBV7-3 and TRBJ2-1; no clear D. The V end was cut by 5 bases, the J end by 8 bases, with 16 bases between. The CDR3 loop spans 14 amino acids. CDR1 is SGHTA, CDR2 FQGTGA, per germline. CDR3 DNA: TGTGCCAGCAGCCTAAACGTCCATCAGGATGAGCAGTTCTTC. It encodes CASSLNVHQDEQFF.

V and J are TRBV2 and TRBJ1-1; D gene unclear. Germline-derived CDR1 and CDR2 are SNHLY and FYNNEI. V was pared by 10 bases and J by 0 bases, with 12 bases between. This CDR3 is built from 13 residues. CDR3 in DNA: TGTGCCACCTTAGACGATTTGAACACTGAAGCTTTCTTT. It codes for CATLDDLNTEAFF.

This clone came up once. Other DNA variants within this sample encode the same CDR3. The rearrangement uses TRBV5-1 and TRBJ1-1; 8 bases map to TRBD1. V lost 2 bases, J lost 4 bases, and 4 bases stayed unmatched. Germline V lookup: CDR1 SGHRS, CDR2 YFSETQ. This CDR3 is 14 amino acids long. This CDR3 is CASSFLTGGTEAFF. CDR3 in DNA: TGCGCCAGCAGCTTTCTTACAGGGGGCACTGAAGCTTTCTTT.

This clone is a singleton in its sample. In the same sample, other DNA sequences code for this CDR3. The chain couples TRBV7-2 to TRBJ1-5; D call uncertain. The CDR3 covers 13 residues. The V and J ends lost 1 base and 4 bases respectively, with 5 bases between them. The germline V gene encodes CDR1 SGHTA and CDR2 FQGNSA. The CDR3 loop reads CASSLDGNQPQHF. The CDR3 DNA reads TGTGCCAGCAGCTTAGACGGAAATCAGCCCCAGCATTTT. Filled out from reference TRBV7-2 and TRBJ1-5, the complete variable domain reads GAGVSQSPSNKVTEKGKDVELRCDPISGHTALYWYRQSLGQGLEFLIYFQGNSAPDKSGLPSDRFSAERTGGSVSTLTIQRTQQEDSAVYLCASSLDGNQPQHFGDGTRLSIL.

The chain carries TRBV28 and TRBJ2-7; 9 bases are a match to TRBD2. Germline CDR1 reads MDHEN; CDR2 reads SYDVKM. J lost 3 bases, V lost 5 bases, and 5 bases had no gene match. The CDR3 has 14 amino acids. CDR3 coding DNA: TGTGCCAGCAGTCCGAGCGGGGGGATCTACGAGCAGTACTTC. Its translation: CASSPSGGIYEQYF.

The genes are TRBV4-2 and TRBJ2-5; D is unresolved. Germline assignment: CDR1 LGHNA and CDR2 YNFKEQ. This CDR3 spans 15 amino acids. V was clipped by 4 bases and J by 2 bases, with 14 bases between them. CDR3 sequence reads: CASSPNWAGQETQYF. For the CDR3, the DNA is TGTGCCAGCAGCCCCAATTGGGCTGGACAAGAGACCCAGTACTTC.

The chain links TRBV28 to TRBJ2-3; 11 nucleotides line up with TRBD2. V gave up 4 bases and J gave up 6 bases; unmatched junction bases: 6. The CDR3 totals 15 residues. Germline V lookup: CDR1 MDHEN, CDR2 SYDVKM. This chain's CDR3 is CASSSIAGGPDTQYF. The CDR3 region has the DNA TGTGCCAGCAGTTCCATAGCGGGAGGGCCGGATACGCAGTATTTT.

A note on this clone: Other DNA sequences in this specimen translate into the identical CDR3. The chain couples TRBV19 to TRBJ2-2; D uncertain. The V gene's germline CDR1 is LNHDA and CDR2 SQIVND (reference sequence). This CDR3 comprises 14 residues. Between the trimmed V and J ends, which lost 3 bases and 5 bases, there was a span of 10 bases. In DNA form, the CDR3 reads TGTGCCAGTAGTATCCTAAGGGTGACCGGGGAGCTGTTTTTT. Protein sequence: CASSILRVTGELFF. The complete variable domain, with remaining parts taken from reference TRBV19 and TRBJ2-2, reads DGGITQSPKYLFRKEGQNVTLSCEQNLNHDAMYWYRQDPGQGLRLIYYSQIVNDFQKGDIAEGYSVSREKKESFPLTVTSAQKNPTAFYLCASSILRVTGELFFGEGSRLTVL.

The V and J genes are TRBV7-8 and TRBJ2-7; tentative D call: TRBD1 (6 bases). Germline V gene lookup returns CDR1 SGHVS and CDR2 FQNEAQ. This CDR3 has 16 amino acids. V lost 4 bases to trimming and J lost 2 bases, with 18 bases between them. CDR3 nucleotide sequence: TGTGCCAGCAGCTCCCCCTGGACAGCCAACACCTACGAGCAGTACTTC. This encodes CASSSPWTANTYEQYF.